What follows describes a single T cell receptor (beta chain). The data stem from a study of early T cells in non-severe SARS-CoV-2 infection. Study context: Investigators sequenced bulk RNA drawn from unsorted whole blood, and chains remained unpaired.

Unique molecular identifiers tagged individual cDNA molecules. TCRdb reprocessed the 5' RACE reads via MiXCR and lists one record per CDR3 protein. The sample lists over 70,000 distinct CDR3 sequences, about an eighth occurring once. Between the trimmed V and J ends, which lost 0 bases and 0 bases, there was a span of 3 bases. The CDR3 extends over 14 amino acids. Germline V gene sequence: CDR1 SGHVS, CDR2 FQNEAQ. This receptor was identified in an adult who was a healthcare worker with PCR-confirmed SARS-CoV-2 infection or an uninfected control (not recorded which). The chain recombines TRBV7-8 with TRBJ2-1; the D is unclear. Sequenced: whole blood. For the CDR3, the DNA is TGTGCCAGCAGCTTAGCCGTCTCCTACAATGAGCAGTTCTTC. Encoded protein: CASSLAVSYNEQFF.